The 6 T cell receptor beta chains below come from one sample, sequenced in a study of human T cells and chemical hapten exposure. Time point defined: patch test 2, 6 weeks after DPC sensitization. Treatment specified: therapeutic diphenylcyclopropenone sensitization with weekly scalp DPC. One entry per CDR3 protein results from TCRdb running MiXCR on the RACE reads. The table lists a few hundred thousand distinct CDR3 sequences, about 6.3% of them singletons, with about 5% in the top ten. The specimen comprised whole blood, sampled in connection with sensitization to the hapten diphenylcyclopropenone (DPC). The source is a woman aged 18-30 years with alopecia areata. Some clones in this sample may be carry-over from other donors' samples.

The rearrangement links TRBV5-6 to TRBJ2-3; 9 nucleotides align to TRBD2. This CDR3 is 16 amino acids long. With V trimmed by 0 bases and J by 3 bases, 5 bases remained unmatched. Germline values: CDR1 SGHDT, CDR2 YYEEEE. CDR3 bases: TGTGCCAGCAGCTTGGATGCGGGGGGGAGTACAGATACGCAGTATTTT. Protein: CASSLDAGGSTDTQYF.

This clonotype was found many times. V and J are TRBV27 and TRBJ1-2, with D possibly matching TRBD1 (5 bases). Trimming took 3 bases from V and 4 from J, leaving 9 bases between them. The CDR3 is 13 amino acids. The germline V gene has CDR1 MNHEY and CDR2 SMNVEV (reference sequence). This chain's CDR3 is CASSFTGGYGYTF. The CDR3 DNA follows: TGTGCCAGCAGTTTCACGGGGGGCTATGGCTACACCTTC.

This clonotype was counted only a few times. The genes are TRBV7-9 and TRBJ2-2, with D unclear. Germline-derived CDR1 and CDR2 are SEHNR and FQNEAQ (reference sequence). Trimming took 0 bases from V and 0 from J, leaving 11 bases between them. The CDR3 contains 17 residues. CDR3 coding DNA: TGTGCCAGCAGCTTAGCCAGCGTCCGTTCGAACACCGGGGAGCTGTTTTTT. Protein: CASSLASVRSNTGELFF.

The CDR3 loop is CASSAASGGSQETQYF. The DNA of the CDR3 is TGTGCCAGCAGCGCCGCGAGCGGGGGGAGCCAAGAGACCCAGTACTTC. V is TRBV7-2 and J is TRBJ2-5; 9 bases are a match to TRBD2. With V trimmed by 5 bases and J by 1 base, 8 bases remained unmatched. The germline V gene has CDR1 SGHTA and CDR2 FQGNSA. The CDR3 totals 16 residues.

This clonotype was seen only a few times. The genes are TRBV6-2 or TRBV6-3 and TRBJ2-3; TRBD2 matches 9 bases. V was pared by 3 bases and J by 5 bases, with 9 bases of the junction left unmatched. This CDR3 contains 16 residues. Germline V gene lookup returns CDR1 MNHEY and CDR2 SVGEGT. The CDR3 loop reads CASSYERTSAVDTQYF. CDR3 nucleotide sequence: TGTGCCAGCAGTTATGAACGGACTAGCGCTGTAGATACGCAGTATTTT.

This clonotype has at least ten counts. The chain couples TRBV12-3 or TRBV12-4 to TRBJ2-2, with D possibly TRBD1 on 6 matching bases. The germline V and J ends were trimmed by 5 bases and 0 bases, with 19 bases remaining between them. The CDR3 spans 18 residues. The CDR3: CASSVTGISGPNTGELFF. Written as DNA, the CDR3 is TGTGCCAGCAGTGTTACAGGGATTTCAGGTCCGAACACCGGGGAGCTGTTTTTT.